What follows are 20 T cell receptor beta chains derived from one specimen sequenced in a study of CD8+ T cells in alopecia areata (dated by TCRdb to 2016 to 2019). This specimen's time point label, per the study, means: baseline before oral tofacitinib. Libraries were constructed by the immunoSEQ multiplex PCR assay. RNA was extracted from all samples and reverse transcribed into cDNA, which served as template for TCR sequencing. Entries here come from immuneACCESS through TCRdb and include only in-frame sequences with V and J called. Some clones fail to appear in such tables; in the studies checked, an unresolved V gene covers under half of the shortfall, and the cause of the remainder is unknown. The sample table lists about 70,000 clones, approximately 43% of them with a count of one. About 15% of the sample lies in the top ten. The specimen was CD8+ T cells sorted from blood, collected at week 0. All receptors derive from a human donor with alopecia areata.

Only a few counts were recorded for this clone. The rearrangement joins TRBV7-2 to TRBJ2-7; D is undetermined. V was cut by 2 bases and J by 6 bases, with 17 bases left in between. This CDR3 has 15 amino acids. Germline lookup yields CDR1 SGHTA and CDR2 FQGNSA. The DNA of the CDR3 is TGTGCCAGCAGCTTATCCCCCCCAGGATACGGCGAGCAGTACTTC. This gives the protein CASSLSPPGYGEQYF. The whole variable domain, remainder taken from reference TRBV7-2 and TRBJ2-7, is GAGVSQSPSNKVTEKGKDVELRCDPISGHTALYWYRQSLGQGLEFLIYFQGNSAPDKSGLPSDRFSAERTGGSVSTLTIQRTQQEDSAVYLCASSLSPPGYGEQYFGPGTRLTVT.

The chain combines TRBV29-1 with TRBJ1-1; no clear D. CDR1 and CDR2 (germline): SQVTM, ANQGSEA. With 3 bases removed from V and 2 bases from J, the gap between germline ends came to 13 bases. The CDR3 spans 14 residues. The DNA of the CDR3 is TGCAGCGTTGACGTCCGGGGAGTCAACACTGAAGCTTTCTTT. This encodes CSVDVRGVNTEAFF. Supplemented by reference TRBV29-1 and TRBJ1-1, the full variable domain reads SAVISQKPSRDICQRGTSLTIQCQVDSQVTMMFWYRQQPGQSLTLIATANQGSEATYESGFVIDKFPISRPNLTFSTLTVSNMSPEDSSIYLCSVDVRGVNTEAFFGQGTRLTVV.

The chain uses TRBV6-5 and TRBJ2-7; no firm D call. Trimming shortened V by 2 bases and J by 0 bases, and 11 bases separated the two germline ends. This CDR3 contains 15 residues. Germline V CDR1 and CDR2: MNHEY, SVGAGI. DNA of the CDR3: TGTGCCAGCAGTTACGGGCCGCACCACTCCTACGAGCAGTACTTC. Protein sequence: CASSYGPHHSYEQYF.

This clone was seen more than once but under ten times. The chain is built from TRBV29-1 and TRBJ1-2; 9 nucleotides line up with TRBD1. Germline V gene data show CDR1 as SQVTM and CDR2 as ANQGSEA. J was trimmed by 4 bases and V by 6 bases; bases with no gene match: 12. The CDR3 spans 15 residues. Written as DNA, the CDR3 is TGCAGCGTACCCCGGGACAGGGAGAGTAGCTATGGCTACACCTTC. Protein: CSVPRDRESSYGYTF.

This clone showed up just a few times. This chain uses TRBV11-2 with TRBJ2-7; tentatively, D is TRBD2 (7 bases). The germline gives CDR1 SGHAT, CDR2 FQNNGV. The V end lost 5 bases, the J end lost 2 bases, and 22 bases lay between the germline ends. The CDR3 totals 17 residues. CDR3 sequence reads: CASSRRAPSGTTYEQYF. Written as DNA, the CDR3 is TGTGCCAGCAGCCGGAGAGCACCCAGCGGGACAACCTACGAGCAGTACTTC.

V gene TRBV4-3 combines with J gene TRBJ2-7; 7 bases match TRBD1. Unmatched junction bases numbered 7, after V lost 0 bases and J lost 5 bases. The CDR3 runs 15 residues. Germline V gene data show CDR1 as LGHNA and CDR2 as YSLEER. The CDR3 DNA reads TGCGCCAGCAGCCAAGATCGAGACAGGGCCAACGAGCAGTACTTC. The encoded protein is CASSQDRDRANEQYF.

This clone has a handful of counts. The genes are TRBV4-3 and TRBJ2-1; D unresolved. There are 14 residues in the CDR3. V gave up 0 bases and J gave up 2 bases, with 5 bases separating them. The germline V gene encodes CDR1 LGHNA and CDR2 YSLEER. The CDR3 coding sequence is TGCGCCAGCAGCCAAGAATCTACCTACAATGAGCAGTTCTTC. Translating it yields CASSQESTYNEQFF.

This clone was counted a few times. A junction end diverges from the germline sequence, so it may reflect a read error. J is TRBJ2-7 and V is TRBV13; the match to TRBD2 covers 11 bases. Germline V gene sequence: CDR1 PRHDT, CDR2 FYEKMQ (reference sequence). The CDR3 loop spans 15 amino acids. The chain's CDR3 is CASSLGTSGSPEQYF. In DNA form, the CDR3 reads TGTGCCAGCAGTTTAGGTACTAGCGGGAGCCCCGAGCAGTACTTC.

In this sample, this clone turned up a few times. V is TRBV29-1 and J is TRBJ2-7, with 14 bases aligning to TRBD2. Trimming took 4 bases from V and 4 from J; bases not matched to a gene: 0. This CDR3 region has 13 residues. The V gene's germline CDR1 is SQVTM and CDR2 ANQGSEA. Written as DNA, the CDR3 is TGCAGCGTTGGGACTAGCGGGAGGTACGAGCAGTACTTC. Amino acid sequence: CSVGTSGRYEQYF.

V gene TRBV4-2 combines with J gene TRBJ2-6; D is uncertain. The CDR3 spans 14 residues. Germline CDR1 reads LGHNA; CDR2 reads YNFKEQ. Trimming removed 1 base from V and 1 base from J, with 2 bases in between. Here the CDR3 DNA reads TGTGCCAGCAGCCAAGTTTCTGGGGCCAACGTCCTGACTTTC. Translating it yields CASSQVSGANVLTF.

This clone was picked up a small number of times. V gene TRBV5-4 combines with J gene TRBJ2-7; D not certain. Per germline, CDR1 SGHNT and CDR2 YYREEE (reference sequence). Trimming took off 1 base at V and 2 bases at J, with 13 bases between the two ends. The CDR3 loop spans 15 amino acids. CDR3 nucleotide sequence: TGTGCCAGCAGCTTGAATTCCGGCACAGCCTACGAGCAGTACTTC. Protein: CASSLNSGTAYEQYF.

This chain uses TRBV11-2 with TRBJ2-7; D ambiguous. The CDR3 has 12 amino acids. V lost 1 base and J lost 7, with 8 bases in between. The germline gives CDR1 SGHAT, CDR2 FQNNGV. This chain's CDR3 is CASSLGRGEQYF. Here the CDR3 DNA reads TGTGCCAGCAGCTTAGGACGTGGGGAGCAGTACTTC.

This sequence joins TRBV18 and TRBJ1-1, with a possible D match to TRBD1 (6 bases). The CDR3 runs to 18 residues. Trimming removed 2 bases at V and 6 bases at J, with 25 bases between. Germline V gene sequence: CDR1 KGHSH, CDR2 LQKENI. Here the CDR3 reads CASSPTLGETGSRAEAFF. The DNA of the CDR3 is TGTGCCAGCTCACCAACCCTGGGGGAAACAGGGTCTAGAGCTGAAGCTTTCTTT.

This clone turned up a few times. V gene TRBV27 combines with J gene TRBJ2-7; D perhaps matches TRBD2 (6 bases). The CDR3 spans 14 residues. The ends were cut back, 6 bases at V and 5 bases at J, with 17 bases in the middle. Germline V gene sequence: CDR1 MNHEY, CDR2 SMNVEV (reference sequence). CDR3 residues: CASSPFAGRNEQYF. CDR3 nucleotides: TGTGCCAGCAGCCCGTTTGCGGGAAGGAACGAGCAGTACTTC.

The CDR3 sequence is CASSLGLLGMNNEQFF. The DNA of the CDR3 is TGTGCCAGCAGCTTAGGGTTGTTGGGGATGAACAATGAGCAGTTCTTC. This chain connects TRBV11-2 to TRBJ2-1; D call uncertain. Trimming took 1 base from V and 5 from J, leaving 15 bases between them. In germline, CDR1 is SGHAT, CDR2 FQNNGV. The length of the CDR3 is 16 residues.

Written as DNA, the CDR3 is TGTGCCAGCAGCTGGACTAGCGGCTACGAGCAGTACTTC. It encodes CASSWTSGYEQYF. The V gene is TRBV5-6, the J gene TRBJ2-7, with 10 bases matching TRBD2. This CDR3 spans 13 amino acids. The trim removed 3 bases at V and 3 bases at J, leaving 0 bases unmatched. The germline V gene has CDR1 SGHDT and CDR2 YYEEEE.

This clone was counted between two and nine times. The V call is TRBV28, the J call TRBJ1-3; possibly TRBD1 for D (5 bases). The CDR3 length is 15 residues. V was pared by 8 bases and J by 0 bases, with 14 bases between. Per the germline V gene, CDR1 is MDHEN and CDR2 is SYDVKM. In DNA form, the CDR3 reads TGTGCCAGCGCCCTGGGGCAGCTCTCTGGAAACACCATATATTTT. This codes for CASALGQLSGNTIYF. The full variable domain, with the rest looked up from reference TRBV28 and TRBJ1-3, is DVKVTQSSRYLVKRTGEKVFLECVQDMDHENMFWYRQDPGLGLRLIYFSYDVKMKEKGDIPEGYSVSREKKERFSLILESASTNQTSMYLCASALGQLSGNTIYFGEGSWLTVV.

The rearrangement uses TRBV30 and TRBJ1-5; D may be TRBD1 (5 bases). The germline V and J ends were trimmed by 2 bases and 5 bases, with 10 bases remaining between them. The CDR3 spans 13 residues. CDR1 and CDR2 from the germline V gene are GTSNPN and SVGIG (reference sequence). The CDR3 DNA reads TGTGCCTGGAGTACTGGGGGTGATCAGCCCCAGCATTTT. Translating gives CAWSTGGDQPQHF.

The table lists this clone with a count of one. This sequence joins TRBV7-9 and TRBJ2-7, with a possible D match to TRBD2 (6 bases). CDR3 length: 16 amino acids. CDR1 SEHNR and CDR2 FQNEAQ come from the germline V gene (reference sequence). Trimming cost V 5 bases and J 7 bases, with 24 bases left between them. CDR3 sequence: CASSQGSGVTVREQYF. CDR3 nucleotide sequence: TGTGCCAGCAGCCAAGGTAGCGGAGTTACAGTACGGGAGCAGTACTTC.

The chain recombines TRBV6-5 with TRBJ1-2; the D gene is possibly TRBD1 (5 bases). Between the trimmed V and J ends, which lost 5 bases and 3 bases, there was a span of 13 bases. The germline V gene encodes CDR1 MNHEY and CDR2 SVGAGI. This CDR3 has 14 amino acids. The CDR3 bases are TGTGCCAGCAGTGTCCAGGGACTTGACTATGGCTACACCTTC. It specifies CASSVQGLDYGYTF.